This is a list of T cell receptor beta chains from one sample in a study of blood T cells in healthy people across ages. TCRdb fed the 5' RACE reads into MiXCR, producing one record per CDR3 protein. The sample lists around 990,000 distinct CDR3 sequences; around two fifths were seen once. Sequenced sample: blood. The receptors were sampled from a man younger than 30 in good health. CDR3s include the opening cysteine and the closing phenylalanine or tryptophan. The D gene is left open where the match is weak. The size of a clone is reported for some rows only, either as once, few or many, or as a class for expanded clones.

V gene	J gene	clone size	D gene	CDR3 protein	CDR3 DNA
TRBV5-1	TRBJ2-3	many	TRBD1	CASSSGTGGRDTQYF	TGCGCCAGCAGCTCCGGGACAGGGGGCAGAGATACGCAGTATTTT
TRBV20-1	TRBJ2-3	few	.	CSASSGPGFTDTQYF	TGCAGTGCTAGTTCGGGCCCAGGCTTTACGGATACGCAGTATTTT
TRBV5-1	TRBJ1-6	.	TRBD1	CASSPDRGGNSPLHF	TGCGCCAGCAGCCCTGACAGGGGTGGCAATTCACCCCTCCACTTT
TRBV5-1	TRBJ2-2	few	.	CASSLAPIWGGELFF	TGCGCCAGCAGCTTGGCCCCGATATGGGGCGGGGAGCTGTTTTTT
TRBV6-5	TRBJ2-1	few	.	CASNKYNEQFF	TGTGCCAGCAACAAGTACAATGAGCAGTTCTTC
TRBV20-1	TRBJ2-5	.	.	CSAVVGNEQYF	TGCAGTGCCGTGGTAGGCAATGAGCAGTACTTC
TRBV20-1	TRBJ1-5	.	TRBD1	CSASPGTGINQPQHF	TGCAGTGCTAGCCCCGGGACAGGGATTAATCAGCCCCAGCATTTT
TRBV19	TRBJ2-7	.	.	CASSMALSYEQYF	TGTGCCAGTAGTATGGCACTCTCCTACGAGCAGTACTTC
TRBV5-1	TRBJ1-2	.	.	CASSLKQSDDGYTF	TGCGCCAGCAGCCTCAAACAGAGCGACGATGGCTACACCTTC
TRBV29-1	TRBJ2-5	.	.	CSVQLETQYF	TGCAGCGTTCAATTAGAGACCCAGTACTTC
TRBV28	TRBJ1-4	.	.	CASRIPSDLLGEKLFF	TGTGCCAGCAGGATACCTTCGGATCTCTTAGGTGAAAAACTGTTTTTT
TRBV29-1	TRBJ2-3	.	.	CSVIGGADTQYF	TGCAGCGTTATTGGGGGAGCAGATACGCAGTATTTT
TRBV11-2	TRBJ2-5	.	TRBD2	CASSWTSVRETQYF	TGTGCCAGCAGCTGGACTAGCGTGAGAGAGACCCAGTACTTC
TRBV20-1	TRBJ1-1	.	.	CSAREFRGTEAFF	TGCAGTGCTAGAGAATTCAGGGGTACTGAAGCTTTCTTT
TRBV12-3/TRBV12-4	TRBJ2-5	.	.	CASSLMKTQYF	TGTGCCAGCAGTTTGATGAAGACCCAGTACTTC
TRBV7-2	TRBJ1-2	few	.	CASSLAQGIEGYTF	TGTGCCAGCAGCTTAGCGCAGGGAATTGAGGGCTACACCTTC
TRBV6-1	TRBJ1-1	.	.	CASSAKGGTEAFF	TGTGCCAGCAGTGCTAAGGGGGGTACTGAAGCTTTCTTT
TRBV29-1	TRBJ1-1	.	.	CSVTPGQLNTEAFF	TGCAGCGTTACCCCAGGACAGTTGAACACTGAAGCTTTCTTT
TRBV7-2	TRBJ2-1	.	.	CASTFGGPGTYNEQFF	TGTGCCAGCACCTTTGGGGGTCCCGGTACCTACAATGAGCAGTTCTTC